The 20 T cell receptor beta chains listed next were all sequenced from one sample in a study of cytomegalovirus exposure and HLA in healthy donors. This PCR relied on a set of 60 Vbeta primers and 13 Jbeta primers. TCRdb's copy holds only in-frame clones and misses some; the assay was immunoSEQ multiplex PCR. The data hold 120,000 to 150,000 clones, with 80% to 85% observed a single time. The sequencing input was PBMCs. Every receptor here comes from a male donor in good health and CMV-seronegative.

This sequence joins TRBV29-1 and TRBJ1-5; 11 positions agree with TRBD1. This CDR3 comprises 13 residues. CDR1 is SQVTM, CDR2 ANQGSEA, per germline. V was clipped by 6 bases and J by 5 bases; unmatched bases: 3. CDR3 in amino acids: CSVGQGADQPQHF. The CDR3 DNA follows: TGCAGCGTAGGACAGGGGGCCGATCAGCCCCAGCATTTT.

The chain uses TRBV5-4 and TRBJ2-5; possible D gene TRBD2, 7 bases. Trimming took off 0 bases at V and 3 bases at J, with 9 bases between the two ends. Germline-derived CDR1 and CDR2 are SGHNT and YYREEE (reference sequence). This CDR3 contains 14 residues. The DNA of the CDR3 is TGTGCCAGCAGCTTGGTAGGGGGGGAAGAGACCCAGTACTTC. Its translation is CASSLVGGEETQYF.

About this clone: In the same sample, other DNA sequences code for this CDR3. This chain joins TRBV28 and TRBJ1-2; the D is unclear. Germline lookup yields CDR1 MDHEN and CDR2 SYDVKM. The V end lost 8 bases, the J end lost 7 bases, and 14 bases lay between the germline ends. CDR3 length: 12 residues. The CDR3 bases are TGTGCCAGCGCCGATAGAACGAGTGGCTACACCTTC. It encodes CASADRTSGYTF.

This clone has just one count. The gene calls are TRBV27 and TRBJ1-1, with 11 bases identical to TRBD1. Germline CDR1 is MNHEY and CDR2 is SMNVEV (reference sequence). The trim removed 7 bases at V and 7 bases at J, leaving 14 bases unmatched. This CDR3 contains 16 residues. CDR3 sequence (DNA): TGTGCCAGCACCCCCCTGGGCGGACAGGGGGCTATTGAAGCTTTCTTT. Protein sequence: CASTPLGGQGAIEAFF.

The chain carries TRBV30 and TRBJ1-3; a possible D gene is TRBD1 (5 bases). The V end was cut by 0 bases, the J end by 2 bases, with 23 bases between. The CDR3 consists of 19 residues. CDR1 and CDR2 (germline): GTSNPN, SVGIG (reference sequence). The CDR3 region is CAWSVPRFGGASAGNTIYF. In DNA form, the CDR3 reads TGTGCCTGGAGTGTACCTAGGTTCGGAGGGGCGTCGGCTGGAAACACCATATATTTT. The variable domain in full, with the rest retrieved from reference TRBV30 and TRBJ1-3, is SQTIHQWPATLVQPVGSPLSLECTVEGTSNPNLYWYRQAAGRGLQLLFYSVGIGQISSEVPQNLSASRPQDRQFILSSKKLLLSDSGFYLCAWSVPRFGGASAGNTIYFGEGSWLTVV.

A few counts support this clone. The V gene is TRBV25-1, the J gene TRBJ2-3; a weak D match, TRBD2 (6 bases). The germline gives CDR1 MGHDK, CDR2 SYGVNS. CDR3 length: 16 amino acids. V was pared by 5 bases and J by 2 bases, with 17 bases between. CDR3 sequence: CASSSPKTGDTDTQYF. The CDR3 nucleotides read TGTGCCAGCAGTTCCCCGAAAACGGGGGACACAGATACGCAGTATTTT.

The chain employs TRBV27 and TRBJ1-5; 8 bases align to TRBD1. From germline, CDR1 is MNHEY and CDR2 SMNVEV (reference sequence). J lost 2 bases, V lost 0 bases, and 6 bases had no gene match. CDR3 length: 17 amino acids. The CDR3 DNA reads as TGTGCCAGCAGTTTATCGACAGGGGTATTTCGCAATCAGCCCCAGCATTTT. Its protein is CASSLSTGVFRNQPQHF.

The J gene is TRBJ1-1, the V gene TRBV15; TRBD1 might be the D (5 bases). Germline lookup yields CDR1 LNHNV and CDR2 YYDKDF (reference sequence). CDR3 length equals 13 residues. The germline V and J ends were trimmed by 6 bases and 1 base, with 9 bases remaining between them. CDR3 DNA: TGTGCCACCAGTGACGACAGGAACACTGAAGCTTTCTTT. Amino acids: CATSDDRNTEAFF.

CDR3 sequence reads: CACFRTTEAFF. The CDR3 DNA sequence: TGTGCCTGCTTCCGGACAACTGAAGCTTTCTTT. The V and J genes are TRBV30 and TRBJ1-1; a weak D match, TRBD1 (5 bases). V gave up 6 bases and J gave up 5 bases, with 10 bases separating them. The CDR3 runs 11 residues. CDR1 is GTSNPN, CDR2 SVGIG, per germline (reference sequence). The full variable domain, with the rest looked up from reference TRBV30 and TRBJ1-1, is SQTIHQWPATLVQPVGSPLSLECTVEGTSNPNLYWYRQAAGRGLQLLFYSVGIGQISSEVPQNLSASRPQDRQFILSSKKLLLSDSGFYLCACFRTTEAFFGQGTRLTVV.

The chain joins TRBV7-3 to TRBJ1-1, with a weak D call TRBD1 (5 bases). Germline CDR1 reads SGHTA; CDR2 reads FQGTGA. The CDR3 has 14 amino acids. The V and J ends lost 5 bases and 6 bases respectively, with 16 bases between them. The CDR3 loop is CASSPLGGRPEAFF. The CDR3 DNA is TGTGCCAGCAGCCCCCTCGGGGGTCGGCCTGAAGCTTTCTTT.

This chain connects TRBV2 to TRBJ2-5; a possible D gene is TRBD2 (5 bases). V gave up 3 bases and J gave up 6 bases, with 8 bases separating them. The CDR3 extends over 12 amino acids. CDR1 is SNHLY and CDR2 is FYNNEI in the germline V gene. CDR3 sequence reads: CASSDGVKTQYF. The CDR3, as DNA: TGTGCCAGCAGTGACGGGGTAAAGACCCAGTACTTC.

This clone was observed once. The chain couples TRBV7-9 to TRBJ1-2; possible D gene TRBD1, 6 bases. Germline V gives CDR1 SEHNR, CDR2 FQNEAQ (reference sequence). Deletions cut 5 bases from V and 4 bases from J, with 17 bases between. The CDR3 extends over 15 amino acids. The CDR3 protein is CASSASTGEGYGYTF. The CDR3 DNA is TGTGCCAGCAGCGCCTCGACAGGAGAGGGCTATGGCTACACCTTC.

The genes are TRBV5-4 and TRBJ2-4, with 8 bases aligning to TRBD2. The germline gives CDR1 SGHNT, CDR2 YYREEE (reference sequence). This CDR3 is built from 12 residues. V lost 10 bases and J lost 6; bases outside the gene matches: 6. CDR3 sequence reads: CACHGGANIQYF. The CDR3 DNA is TGTGCCTGCCACGGGGGGGCAAACATTCAGTACTTC.

This clone has a single count. The chain joins TRBV6-1 to TRBJ1-1, with a weak D call TRBD1 (6 bases). This CDR3 is built from 15 residues. In germline, CDR1 is MNHNS, CDR2 SASEGT. V shed 0 bases and J shed 4 bases, with 12 bases lying between them. CDR3 coding DNA: TGTGCCAGCAGTGAAGCGCCGGGACAAAGCACTGAAGCTTTCTTT. It specifies CASSEAPGQSTEAFF.

The rearrangement uses TRBV28 and TRBJ2-2, with TRBD2 matching over 11 bases. With 6 bases clipped from V and 3 bases from J, the junction kept 6 bases outside the gene matches. Germline V gene data show CDR1 as MDHEN and CDR2 as SYDVKM. CDR3 size: 16 residues. CDR3: CASSPRLAGYTGELFF. CDR3 coding DNA: TGTGCCAGCAGCCCCAGACTAGCGGGGTACACCGGGGAGCTGTTTTTT.

The chain combines TRBV11-2 with TRBJ2-7; possibly TRBD2 for D (6 bases). The J call may be in error: the DNA end matches TRBJ2-5 better. This CDR3 spans 18 amino acids. The V gene's germline CDR1 is SGHAT and CDR2 FQNNGV. The CDR3 coding sequence is TGTGCCAGCAGCCCCCCTCTGGTAGCGGATAAGTACCAAGAGACCCAGTACTTC. Amino acid sequence: CASSPPLVADKYQETQYF.

The V and J genes are TRBV7-9 and TRBJ1-4; D might be TRBD1 (6 bases). This CDR3 is built from 15 residues. V lost 5 bases to trimming and J lost 4 bases, with 14 bases between them. Germline-derived CDR1 and CDR2 are SEHNR and FQNEAQ (reference sequence). The CDR3 spells CASSPPTGFNEKLFF. DNA for the CDR3: TGTGCCAGCAGCCCCCCAACAGGGTTTAATGAAAAACTGTTTTTT.

This clone turned up a few times. The genes are TRBV6-5 and TRBJ2-2; TRBD1 might be the D (5 bases). V shed 0 bases and J shed 5 bases, with 10 bases lying between them. The germline V gene encodes CDR1 MNHEY and CDR2 SVGAGI. The CDR3 covers 15 residues. As DNA, the CDR3 is TGTGCCAGCAGTTACTCAAAGTACAGGACCGGGGAGCTGTTTTTT. This codes for CASSYSKYRTGELFF.

This chain connects TRBV13 to TRBJ1-2; tentative D call: TRBD1 (6 bases). Looked up from germline, CDR1 is PRHDT and CDR2 is FYEKMQ (reference sequence). The V and J ends lost 5 bases and 0 bases respectively, with 16 bases between them. This CDR3 has 16 amino acids. The CDR3 DNA reads as TGTGCCAGCAGCATCCGGACAGCCAAAGCTAACTATGGCTACACCTTC. It translates to CASSIRTAKANYGYTF.

V usage is TRBV27 and J usage is TRBJ1-1; D not certain. V lost 4 bases and J lost 0, with 30 bases in between. CDR3 size: 21 residues. Germline V gives CDR1 MNHEY, CDR2 SMNVEV (reference sequence). The CDR3 region has the DNA TGTGCCAGCAGTTCGAGCCGACCATCCTCCGGAACAGCTATTATGAACACTGAAGCTTTCTTT. Its protein product is CASSSSRPSSGTAIMNTEAFF.